Listed below are T cell receptor beta chains from one sample, sequenced in a study of cytomegalovirus exposure and HLA in healthy donors. TCRdb's table, derived via immunoSEQ multiplex PCR, lists solely in-frame clones and lacks some. Of 150,000 or so clones in the sample, roughly 80% were seen once. Sequenced: PBMCs. The source of these receptors is a woman between 45 and 60 years old in good health and CMV-seropositive. The CDR3 runs from the conserved cysteine through the conserved F or W. D genes are given only for firm matches. Part of the rows lack a size; the others show once, few, many or a class for expanded clones.

TGTGCCACCAGCCCACATCCAGGGCCTCAGCCCCAGCATTTT	CATSPHPGPQPQHF	TRBV15	TRBJ1-5	NA	NA
TGTGCCAGCAGTTACGCAGGGCGAAATTCACCCCTCCACTTT	CASSYAGRNSPLHF	TRBV6-6	TRBJ1-6	NA	few
TGTGCCAGCAGCTTACGGGTAGTGGATCAGCCCCAGCATTTT	CASSLRVVDQPQHF	TRBV7-2	TRBJ1-5	NA	once
TGTGCCAGCAGCCCACTGAACCATACGTTCCGGGATACGCAGTATTTT	CASSPLNHTFRDTQYF	TRBV2	TRBJ2-3	NA	NA
TGTGCCTGGAGTGAGGGGACAGGGGGAGATGAAGCTTTCTTT	CAWSEGTGGDEAFF	TRBV30	TRBJ1-1	TRBD1	NA
TGCGCCAGCAGCTTGGGAGGCGGGTATGAGCAGTTCTTC	CASSLGGGYEQFF	TRBV5-1	TRBJ2-1	NA	NA
TGTGCCAGCAGCGTAGGGGGGCCGACCGGGGAGCTGTTTTTT	CASSVGGPTGELFF	TRBV9	TRBJ2-2	NA	few
TGTGCCAGCAGCGTAGTGGACAGCCCGGGGCCCCTCCACTTT	CASSVVDSPGPLHF	TRBV9	TRBJ1-6	NA	NA
TGTGCCAGCAGGAATGACTACAACACCGGGGAGCTGTTTTTT	CASRNDYNTGELFF	TRBV6-5	TRBJ2-2	NA	NA
TGTGCCAGCAGTCCCAGGGACAATGAGCAGTTCTTC	CASSPRDNEQFF	TRBV2	TRBJ2-1	NA	NA
TGTGCCAGCAGAGCTAGACAGGGACTGGATACGCAGTATTTT	CASRARQGLDTQYF	TRBV2	TRBJ2-3	NA	NA
TGTGCCAGCAGTAACAGGGTTAATAACTATGGCTACACCTTC	CASSNRVNNYGYTF	TRBV2	TRBJ1-2	NA	few
TGTGCCAGAAGTTTTTCCCCTAACGATCAGCCCCAGCATTTT	CARSFSPNDQPQHF	TRBV7-5	TRBJ1-5	NA	few
TGTGCCAGTTCAAAGGGACAGAACACTGAAGCTTTCTTT	CASSKGQNTEAFF	TRBV19	TRBJ1-1	NA	NA